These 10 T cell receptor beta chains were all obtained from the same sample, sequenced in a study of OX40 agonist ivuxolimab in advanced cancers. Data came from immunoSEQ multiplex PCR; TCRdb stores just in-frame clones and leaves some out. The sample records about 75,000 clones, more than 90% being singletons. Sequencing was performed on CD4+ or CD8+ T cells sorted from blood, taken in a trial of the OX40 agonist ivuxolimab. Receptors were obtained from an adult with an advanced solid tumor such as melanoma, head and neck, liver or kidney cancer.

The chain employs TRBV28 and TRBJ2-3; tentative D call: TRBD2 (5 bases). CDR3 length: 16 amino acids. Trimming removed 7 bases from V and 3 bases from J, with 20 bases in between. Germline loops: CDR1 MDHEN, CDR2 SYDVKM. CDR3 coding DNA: TGTGCCAGCACCCCGCCCGGGCGGGTTACGACAGATACGCAGTATTTT. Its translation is CASTPPGRVTTDTQYF.

In DNA, the CDR3 is TGTGCCTGGAGTGTACTGAGTACTTACAATGAGCAGTTCTTC. It specifies CAWSVLSTYNEQFF. The chain couples TRBV30 to TRBJ2-1; D unresolved. Trimming cost V 0 bases and J 4 bases, with 10 bases left between them. This CDR3 has 14 amino acids. From germline, CDR1 is GTSNPN and CDR2 SVGIG (reference sequence).

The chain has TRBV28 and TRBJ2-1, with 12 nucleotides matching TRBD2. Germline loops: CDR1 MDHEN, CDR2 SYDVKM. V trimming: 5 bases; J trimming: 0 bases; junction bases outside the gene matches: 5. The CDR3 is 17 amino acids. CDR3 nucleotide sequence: TGTGCCAGCAGTAATGCGGGACTAGCGGGCTCCTACAATGAGCAGTTCTTC. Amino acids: CASSNAGLAGSYNEQFF.

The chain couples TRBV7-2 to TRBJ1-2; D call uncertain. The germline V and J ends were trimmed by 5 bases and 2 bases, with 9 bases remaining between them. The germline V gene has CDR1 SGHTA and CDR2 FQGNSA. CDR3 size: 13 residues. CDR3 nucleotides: TGTGCCAGCAGCCCAACGCAAAACTATGGCTACACCTTC. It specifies CASSPTQNYGYTF.

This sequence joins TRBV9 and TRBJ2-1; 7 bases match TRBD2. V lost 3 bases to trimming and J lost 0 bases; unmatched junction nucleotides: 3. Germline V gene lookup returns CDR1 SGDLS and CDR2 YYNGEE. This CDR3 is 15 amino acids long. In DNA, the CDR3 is TGTGCCAGCAGCGCCACTAGCGACTCCTACAATGAGCAGTTCTTC. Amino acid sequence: CASSATSDSYNEQFF.

The CDR3 region is CASSSEDPYEQYF. The CDR3, as DNA: TGTGCCAGCAGCTCTGAGGACCCCTACGAGCAGTACTTC. This chain links TRBV7-9 with TRBJ2-7; the D is unclear. The CDR3 runs to 13 residues. Germline assignment: CDR1 SEHNR and CDR2 FQNEAQ (reference sequence). Trimming pared 4 bases from V and 2 bases from J, leaving 9 bases between.

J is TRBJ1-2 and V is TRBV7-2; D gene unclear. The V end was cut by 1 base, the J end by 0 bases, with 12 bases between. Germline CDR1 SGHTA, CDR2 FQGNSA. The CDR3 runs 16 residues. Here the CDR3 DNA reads TGTGCCAGCAGCTTAGAGATCGAGGTCTCTAACTATGGCTACACCTTC. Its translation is CASSLEIEVSNYGYTF.

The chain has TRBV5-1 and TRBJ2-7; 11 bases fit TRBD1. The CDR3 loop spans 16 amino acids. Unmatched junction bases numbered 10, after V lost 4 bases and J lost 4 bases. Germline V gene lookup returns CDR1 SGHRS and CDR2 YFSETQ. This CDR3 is CASSPDAGTGGYEQYF. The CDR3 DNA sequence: TGCGCCAGCAGCCCAGACGCAGGGACAGGGGGGTACGAGCAGTACTTC.

The CDR3 region is CASSLVEPRPTEQYF. The CDR3 region has the DNA TGCGCCAGCAGCTTGGTGGAGCCTCGTCCGACCGAGCAGTACTTC. The rearrangement joins TRBV5-1 to TRBJ2-7; D not resolved. The germline V gene has CDR1 SGHRS and CDR2 YFSETQ. The length of the CDR3 is 15 residues. V lost 0 bases and J lost 6, with 16 bases in between.

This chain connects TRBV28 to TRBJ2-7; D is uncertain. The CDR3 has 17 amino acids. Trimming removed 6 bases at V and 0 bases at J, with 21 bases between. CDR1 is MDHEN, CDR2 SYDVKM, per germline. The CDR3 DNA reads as TGTGCCAGCAGCCCTATTTGGGCAGAACCAAGCTCCTACGAGCAGTACTTC. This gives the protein CASSPIWAEPSSYEQYF.